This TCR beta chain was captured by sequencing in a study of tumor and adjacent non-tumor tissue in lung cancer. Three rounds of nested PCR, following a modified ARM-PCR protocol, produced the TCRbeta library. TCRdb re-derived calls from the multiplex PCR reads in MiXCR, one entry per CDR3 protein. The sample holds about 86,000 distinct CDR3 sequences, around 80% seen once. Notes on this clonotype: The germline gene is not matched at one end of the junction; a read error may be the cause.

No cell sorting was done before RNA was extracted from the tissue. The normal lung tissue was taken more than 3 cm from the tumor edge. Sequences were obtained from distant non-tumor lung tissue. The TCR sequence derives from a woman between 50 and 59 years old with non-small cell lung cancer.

The CDR3: CASSQVIYSNQSQLF. Here the CDR3 DNA reads TGCGCCAGCAGCCAGGTGATTTATAGCAATCAGTCCCAGCTTTTT. The J gene is TRBJ1-5, the V gene TRBV4-1; D unresolved. The CDR3 is 15 amino acids. From germline, CDR1 is MGHRA and CDR2 YSYEKL.